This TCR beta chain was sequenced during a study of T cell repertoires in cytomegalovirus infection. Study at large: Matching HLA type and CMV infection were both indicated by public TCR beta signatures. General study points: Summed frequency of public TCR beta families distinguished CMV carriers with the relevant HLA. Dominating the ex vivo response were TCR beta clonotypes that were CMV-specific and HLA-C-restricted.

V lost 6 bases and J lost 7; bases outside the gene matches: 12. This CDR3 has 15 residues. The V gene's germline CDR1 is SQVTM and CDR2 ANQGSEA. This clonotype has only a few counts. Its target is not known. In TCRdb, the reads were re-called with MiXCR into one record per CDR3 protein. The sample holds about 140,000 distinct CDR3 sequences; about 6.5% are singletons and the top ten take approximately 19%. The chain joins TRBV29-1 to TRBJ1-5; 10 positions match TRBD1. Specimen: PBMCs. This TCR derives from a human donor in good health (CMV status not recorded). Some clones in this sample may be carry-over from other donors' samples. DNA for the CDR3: TGCAGCGTAGGAACCGGGACAGGGGAGGGACAGCCCCAGCATTTT. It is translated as CSVGTGTGEGQPQHF.